This passage covers 5 T cell receptor beta chains from one sample sequenced in a study of PD-1 blockade in classical Hodgkin lymphoma. Assay used: immunoSEQ multiplex PCR; TCRdb lists only in-frame clones, some missing. The sample includes about 44,000 clones, less than 75% of them seen just once. Time point specified: cycle 4 day 1 (C4D1), after less than 7 weeks of nivolumab. Each patient experienced a relapse that followed autologous stem cell transplantation, and brentuximab vedotin exposure varied. The material was peripheral blood mononuclear cells (PBMCs), obtained before the fourth cycle of nivolumab. The receptors derive from a human donor with classical Hodgkin lymphoma.

The chain joins TRBV28 to TRBJ1-5; no clear D gene. Per germline, CDR1 MDHEN and CDR2 SYDVKM. Trimming stripped 3 bases from V and 3 bases from J, with 15 bases between. This CDR3 contains 16 residues. The chain's CDR3 is CASSLHPGVHNQPQHF. The CDR3 DNA sequence: TGTGCCAGCAGTTTGCACCCAGGCGTTCACAATCAGCCCCAGCATTTT.

Details on this clone: Other DNA sequences in the sample encode the same CDR3. The J gene is TRBJ2-7, the V gene TRBV7-2; possible D gene TRBD1, 6 bases. Trimming took 1 base from V and 2 from J, leaving 9 bases between them. Germline V gene sequence: CDR1 SGHTA, CDR2 FQGNSA. There are 14 residues in the CDR3. CDR3 nucleotide sequence: TGTGCCAGCAGCTTAGAACAGGGACCCTACGAGCAGTACTTC. Its translation: CASSLEQGPYEQYF.

This rearrangement joins TRBV7-3 to TRBJ2-1, with 11 positions matching TRBD2. V was pared by 5 bases and J by 8 bases, with 5 bases of the junction left unmatched. CDR1 and CDR2 from the germline V gene are SGHTA and FQGTGA. This CDR3 comprises 14 residues. For the CDR3, the DNA is TGTGCCAGCAGCGTTAGCGGGAGGGTCTATGAGCAGTTCTTC. This sequence encodes CASSVSGRVYEQFF.

The rearrangement links TRBV5-4 to TRBJ1-6; D is undetermined. CDR1 is SGHNT, CDR2 YYREEE, per germline (reference sequence). The CDR3 contains 15 residues. Between the trimmed V and J ends, which lost 0 bases and 5 bases, there was a span of 9 bases. The CDR3 nucleotides are TGTGCCAGCAGCTTGGCCGCCGTGAATAATTCACCCCTCCACTTT. Its translation is CASSLAAVNNSPLHF.

The rearrangement joins TRBV14 to TRBJ2-2, with TRBD2 identical over 9 bases. V lost 4 bases to trimming and J lost 4 bases; unmatched junction nucleotides: 19. Germline CDR1 and CDR2: SGHDN and FVKESK. This CDR3 is built from 20 residues. The CDR3 DNA reads TGTGCCAGCAGCCGGGGAATTGGCGGGAGGGCCGTGATGAGCACCGGGGAGCTGTTTTTT. As protein: CASSRGIGGRAVMSTGELFF.